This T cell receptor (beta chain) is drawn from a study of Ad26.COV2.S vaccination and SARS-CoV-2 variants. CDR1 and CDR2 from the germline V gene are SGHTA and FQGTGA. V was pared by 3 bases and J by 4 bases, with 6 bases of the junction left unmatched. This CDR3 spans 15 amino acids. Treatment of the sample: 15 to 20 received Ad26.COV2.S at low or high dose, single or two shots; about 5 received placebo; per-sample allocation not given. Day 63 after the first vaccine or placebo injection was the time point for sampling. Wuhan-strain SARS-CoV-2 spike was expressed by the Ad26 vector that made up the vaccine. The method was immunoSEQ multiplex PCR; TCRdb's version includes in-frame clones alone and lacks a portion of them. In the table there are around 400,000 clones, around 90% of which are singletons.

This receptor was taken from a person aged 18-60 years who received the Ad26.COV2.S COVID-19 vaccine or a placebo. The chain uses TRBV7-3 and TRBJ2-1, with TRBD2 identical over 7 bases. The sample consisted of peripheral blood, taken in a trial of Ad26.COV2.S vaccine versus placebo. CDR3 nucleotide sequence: TGTGCCAGCAGCTTTCTAGCGGTAAGATACAATGAGCAGTTCTTC. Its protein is CASSFLAVRYNEQFF. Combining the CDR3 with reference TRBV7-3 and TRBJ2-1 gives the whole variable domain GAGVSQTPSNKVTEKGKYVELRCDPISGHTALYWYRQSLGQGPEFLIYFQGTGAADDSGLPNDRFFAVRPEGSVSTLKIQRTERGDSAVYLCASSFLAVRYNEQFFGPGTRLTVL.